This T cell receptor beta chain was obtained from a study of blood T cells in healthy people across ages. The CDR3 loop spans 14 amino acids. Germline trimming cut 6 bases from V and 4 bases from J; bases unmatched to any gene: 11. Germline CDR1 and CDR2: DFQATT and SNEGSKA (reference sequence). The authors ran a second PCR of roughly 6 to 12 cycles using a sample-barcoded 5' primer and a J-beta primer mix. TCRdb fed the 5' RACE reads into MiXCR, producing one record per CDR3 protein. This table has roughly 800,000 distinct CDR3 sequences, roughly 64% appearing once. The sequenced material came from blood. J is TRBJ2-5 and V is TRBV20-1, with TRBD1 matching over 7 bases. This clonotype was sampled from a man in his thirties or forties in good health. The CDR3 protein is CSAQGLTNRETQYF. As DNA, the CDR3 is TGCAGTGCACAGGGGTTGACGAACCGAGAGACCCAGTACTTC.